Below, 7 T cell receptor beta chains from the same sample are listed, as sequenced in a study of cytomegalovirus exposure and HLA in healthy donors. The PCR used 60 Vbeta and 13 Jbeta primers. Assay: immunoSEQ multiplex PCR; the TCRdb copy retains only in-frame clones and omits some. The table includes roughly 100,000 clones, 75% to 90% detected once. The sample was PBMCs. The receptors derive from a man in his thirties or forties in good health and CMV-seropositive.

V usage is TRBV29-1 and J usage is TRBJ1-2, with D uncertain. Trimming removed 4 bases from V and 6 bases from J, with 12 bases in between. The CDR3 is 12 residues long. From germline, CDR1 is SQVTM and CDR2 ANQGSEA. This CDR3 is CSVVRGGDGYTF. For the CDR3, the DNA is TGCAGCGTTGTTCGGGGAGGAGATGGCTACACCTTC.

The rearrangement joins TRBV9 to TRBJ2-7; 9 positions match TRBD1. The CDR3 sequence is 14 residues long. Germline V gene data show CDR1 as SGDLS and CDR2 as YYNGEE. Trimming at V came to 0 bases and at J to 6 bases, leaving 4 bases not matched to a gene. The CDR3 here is CASSVEGQGSEQYF. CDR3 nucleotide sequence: TGTGCCAGCAGCGTAGAGGGACAGGGTAGCGAGCAGTACTTC.

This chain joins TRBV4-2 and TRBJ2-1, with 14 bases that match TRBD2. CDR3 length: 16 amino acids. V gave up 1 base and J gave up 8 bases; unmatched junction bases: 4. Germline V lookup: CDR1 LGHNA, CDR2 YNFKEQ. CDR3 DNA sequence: TGTGCCAGCAGCCAAGTGACTAGCGGGGGGGCCGATGAGCAGTTCTTC. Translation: CASSQVTSGGADEQFF.

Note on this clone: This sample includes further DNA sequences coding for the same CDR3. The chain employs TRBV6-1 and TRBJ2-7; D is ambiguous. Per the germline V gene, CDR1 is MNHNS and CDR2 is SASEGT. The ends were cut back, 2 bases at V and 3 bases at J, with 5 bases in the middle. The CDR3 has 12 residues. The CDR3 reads CASSEPGYEQYF. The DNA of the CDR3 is TGTGCCAGCAGTGAACCAGGCTACGAGCAGTACTTC.

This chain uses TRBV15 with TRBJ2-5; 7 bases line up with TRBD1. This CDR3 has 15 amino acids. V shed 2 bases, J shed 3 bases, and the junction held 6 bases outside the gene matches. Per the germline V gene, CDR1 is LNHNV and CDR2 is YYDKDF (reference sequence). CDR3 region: CATSRSGTEKETQYF. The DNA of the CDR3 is TGTGCCACCAGCAGATCCGGGACAGAAAAAGAGACCCAGTACTTC.

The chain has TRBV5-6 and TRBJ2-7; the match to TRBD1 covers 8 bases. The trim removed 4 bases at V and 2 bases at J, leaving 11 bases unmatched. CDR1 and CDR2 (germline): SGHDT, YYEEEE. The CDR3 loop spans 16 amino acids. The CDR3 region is CASSRTQGVQAYEQYF. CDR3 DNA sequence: TGTGCCAGCAGCAGAACACAGGGGGTACAAGCCTACGAGCAGTACTTC.

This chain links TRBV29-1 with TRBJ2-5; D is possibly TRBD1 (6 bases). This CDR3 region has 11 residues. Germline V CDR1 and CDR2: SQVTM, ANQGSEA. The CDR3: CSGGRLETQYF. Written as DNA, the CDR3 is TGCAGTGGGGGCAGGTTGGAGACCCAGTACTTC.